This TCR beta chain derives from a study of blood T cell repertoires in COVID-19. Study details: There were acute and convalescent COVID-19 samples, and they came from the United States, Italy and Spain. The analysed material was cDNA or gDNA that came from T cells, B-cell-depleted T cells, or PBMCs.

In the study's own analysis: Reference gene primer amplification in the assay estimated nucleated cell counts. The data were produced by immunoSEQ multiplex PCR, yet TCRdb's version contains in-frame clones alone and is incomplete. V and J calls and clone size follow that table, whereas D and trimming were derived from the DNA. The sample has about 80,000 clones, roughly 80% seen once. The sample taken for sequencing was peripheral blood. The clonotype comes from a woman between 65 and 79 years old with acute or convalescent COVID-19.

CDR3 loop: CASTPQYDTDTQYF. CDR3 nucleotides: TGTGCCAGCACCCCGCAGTATGACACAGATACGCAGTATTTT. The genes are TRBV27 and TRBJ2-3; no clear D gene. This CDR3 region has 14 residues. The V gene's germline CDR1 is MNHEY and CDR2 SMNVEV (reference sequence). With 7 bases removed from V and 2 bases from J, the gap between germline ends came to 13 bases.